This T cell receptor (beta chain) was retrieved from a study of response to subunit inactivated influenza vaccine. Whole-study results and caveats: The authors suggested that every seasonal influenza vaccination recruits few new T cells.

This clonotype was counted a few times. Its antigen is unknown. MiXCR, applied by TCRdb to the RT-PCR reads, yields one record per CDR3 protein. The table includes roughly 700,000 distinct CDR3 sequences, approximately 15% detected once. The TCR sequence derives from a man aged 50 or older who received an inactivated influenza vaccine. The sequences come from PBMCs from blood, collected around 15 days before vaccination.

The DNA for the CDR3 is TGTGCCAGCAGCCAAGGATATAACATCATTGGGACAGTGAGTTACGAGCAGTACTTC. Translating it yields CASSQGYNIIGTVSYEQYF. The V call is TRBV3-1, the J call TRBJ2-7; 7 bases line up with TRBD1. V dropped 1 base and J dropped 4; count of bases not matched to a gene: 19. The CDR3 is 19 residues long. Germline loops: CDR1 LGHDT, CDR2 YNNKEL (reference sequence).